The rows below give T cell receptor beta chains drawn from one sample of a study of regulatory T cells in long-lasting Graves disease. TCRdb ran MiXCR on the multiplex PCR reads and lists one entry per CDR3 protein. The sample lists around 460,000 distinct CDR3 sequences, around a fifth seen once, with 7% to 9% in the top ten. This specimen was peripheral blood mononuclear cells (PBMCs), taken when the disease was refractory, from a patient treated with antithyroid drugs. These receptors were taken from a female donor with Graves disease. The CDR3 runs from the conserved cysteine through the conserved F or W. The D gene is left open where the match is weak. Expanded clones get a size class; other rows say once, few or many, or leave the size out.

TRBV7-9	TRBJ1-5	many	-	CASSPQGSGNQPQHF	TGTGCCAGCAGCCCGCAGGGATCTGGCAATCAGCCCCAGCATTTT
TRBV28	TRBJ2-1	-	-	CASSLSSTNEQFF	TGTGCCAGCAGTCTCTCCTCCACTAATGAGCAGTTCTTC
TRBV5-1	TRBJ2-5	few	TRBD2	CASSLGTSAQETQYF	TGCGCCAGCAGCTTGGGGACTAGCGCGCAAGAGACCCAGTACTTC
TRBV24-1	TRBJ2-1	-	-	CATSGGLGNYVDEQFF	TGTGCCACCAGTGGAGGGCTGGGAAACTACGTCGATGAGCAGTTCTTC
TRBV6-2/TRBV6-3	TRBJ1-5	-	-	CASRPNSNQPQHF	TGTGCCAGCAGGCCAAATAGCAATCAGCCCCAGCATTTT
TRBV28	TRBJ2-5	many	-	CASSPVTPQETQYF	TGTGCCAGCAGCCCCGTTACCCCCCAAGAGACCCAGTACTTC
TRBV11-1	TRBJ2-5	many	-	CASSLIQVDMEETQYF	TGTGCCAGCAGCCTAATTCAGGTCGACATGGAGGAGACCCAGTACTTC
TRBV10-3	TRBJ1-5	few	TRBD1	CAISESEGALSNQPQHF	TGTGCCATCAGTGAGTCGGAGGGGGCATTAAGCAATCAGCCCCAGCATTTT
TRBV5-1	TRBJ1-2	-	-	CASSWGLGGYTF	TGCGCCAGCAGCTGGGGGCTCGGTGGCTACACCTTC
TRBV12-3/TRBV12-4	TRBJ2-2	-	TRBD1	CASTSQGFTGELFF	TGTGCCAGCACCTCACAGGGGTTCACCGGGGAGCTGTTTTTT
TRBV27	TRBJ2-7	many	-	CASSPDGRDYEQYF	TGTGCCAGCAGCCCAGATGGACGGGACTACGAGCAGTACTTC
TRBV7-2	TRBJ2-4	-	-	CASSLDIPGPGRNIQYF	TGTGCCAGCAGCTTGGACATACCGGGCCCGGGTAGGAACATTCAGTACTTC
TRBV11-2	TRBJ2-2	-	TRBD2	CASSWTSGGAGTGELFF	TGTGCCAGCAGCTGGACTAGCGGGGGGGCAGGAACCGGGGAGCTGTTTTTT
TRBV27	TRBJ2-5	-	-	CASSLRGGPYQETQYF	TGTGCCAGCTCCCTCAGGGGCGGGCCCTACCAAGAGACCCAGTACTTC
TRBV20-1	TRBJ2-7	-	-	CSASPHGPITYEQYF	TGCAGTGCTAGTCCCCACGGGCCCATTACCTACGAGCAGTACTTC
TRBV7-2	TRBJ1-5	many	TRBD1	CASSLGYRGTSGNQPQHF	TGTGCCAGCAGCCTTGGGTACAGGGGGACTAGTGGCAATCAGCCCCAGCATTTT